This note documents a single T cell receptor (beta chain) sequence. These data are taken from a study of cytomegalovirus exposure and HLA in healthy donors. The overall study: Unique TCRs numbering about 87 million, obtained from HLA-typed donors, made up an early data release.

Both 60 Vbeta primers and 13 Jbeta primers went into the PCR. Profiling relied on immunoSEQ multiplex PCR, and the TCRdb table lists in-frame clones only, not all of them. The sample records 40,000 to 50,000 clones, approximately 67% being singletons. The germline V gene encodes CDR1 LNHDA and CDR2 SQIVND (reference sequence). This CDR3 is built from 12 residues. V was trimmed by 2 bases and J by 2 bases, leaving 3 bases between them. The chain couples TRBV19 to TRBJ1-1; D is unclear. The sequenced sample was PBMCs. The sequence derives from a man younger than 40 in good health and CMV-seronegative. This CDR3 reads CASSISNTEAFF. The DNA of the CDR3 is TGTGCCAGTAGTATAAGCAACACTGAAGCTTTCTTT.